The clone carrying this T cell receptor beta chain was picked up many times. What it binds is not known. This record comes from a study of identical twins. Template switching added a universal primer binding site, and final cDNA carried unique molecular identifiers. A single record per CDR3 protein comes from TCRdb applying MiXCR to the 5' RACE reads. This sample yields around 290,000 distinct CDR3 sequences, of which 8.5% to 9.5% are seen a single time; 5.5% to 9% belongs to the top ten. General observations from the study: Monozygotic twin pairs showed more out-of-frame TCR alpha sharing than models estimated. There was an excess of low generation probability in the out-of-frame alpha sequences that twins shared.

CDR3 size: 17 residues. Germline V gene lookup returns CDR1 LGHNA and CDR2 YSLEER. With V trimmed by 0 bases and J by 3 bases, 8 bases remained unmatched. The same specimen was also included in a second study, on yellow fever vaccine responses in identical twins.

This clonotype originated in a woman under 30 in good health. The J gene is TRBJ2-1, the V gene TRBV4-3; 7 bases align to TRBD2. Sample: CD8+ T cells sorted from blood. CDR3 sequence: CASSQDLRLAVYNEQFF. The CDR3 bases are TGCGCCAGCAGCCAAGATCTAAGGCTAGCGGTCTACAATGAGCAGTTCTTC.